This T cell receptor (beta chain) was recorded in a study of Siglec-9 on CD8 T cells in melanoma. Points from the study as a whole: In melanoma tumors, a Siglec-9-marked effector memory CD8+ subset reportedly appeared to accumulate.

Points on this clone: The antigen remains unidentified.

Here immunoSEQ multiplex PCR was the method, and the copy in TCRdb shows in-frame clones only, minus some. The sample has approximately 39,000 clones, about four fifths seen once. Germline V gene sequence: CDR1 SGHNT, CDR2 YENEEA. The CDR3 runs 12 residues. Trimming cost V 5 bases and J 8 bases, with 9 bases left between them. The rearrangement uses TRBV11-3 and TRBJ2-2; no firm D call. This receptor was identified in a human donor in good health. Sequencing used Siglec-9- CD8+ T cells sorted from blood. In nucleotides, the CDR3 is TGTGCCAGCAGCCTACAGATAGGGGAGCTGTTTTTT. This codes for CASSLQIGELFF. Together with reference TRBV11-3 and TRBJ2-2, the CDR3 gives the full variable domain: EAGVVQSPRYKIIEKKQPVAFWCNPISGHNTLYWYLQNLGQGPELLIRYENEEAVDDSQLPKDRFSAERLKGVDSTLKIQPAELGDSAVYLCASSLQIGELFFGEGSRLTVL.